These 17 T cell receptor beta chains were all obtained from the same sample, sequenced in a study of blood T cell repertoires in COVID-19. The data were produced by immunoSEQ multiplex PCR, yet TCRdb's version contains in-frame clones alone and is incomplete. The data show roughly 290,000 clones, about 83% seen once. Sample: PBMCs or T cells enriched from blood (not recorded which). These receptors all come from a woman between 40 and 55 years old who had recovered from COVID-19.

The chain joins TRBV28 to TRBJ2-2; TRBD2 is a possible D gene (6 bases). The V end lost 4 bases, the J end lost 3 bases, and 21 bases lay between the germline ends. The CDR3 consists of 18 residues. CDR1 is MDHEN, CDR2 SYDVKM, per germline. The CDR3 DNA follows: TGTGCCAGCAGTTCCATCCTCCCGGGAGACCAACACACCGGGGAGCTGTTTTTT. This sequence encodes CASSSILPGDQHTGELFF.

CDR3 bases: TGTGCCAGCAGCGTAGTTGGGCCCCAGGGCACTGAAGCTTTCTTT. This sequence encodes CASSVVGPQGTEAFF. The rearrangement joins TRBV9 to TRBJ1-1, with D tentatively TRBD1 (5 bases). This CDR3 spans 15 amino acids. V was pared by 0 bases and J by 4 bases, with 13 bases between. The V gene's germline CDR1 is SGDLS and CDR2 YYNGEE.

The chain employs TRBV2 and TRBJ2-7; a possible D gene is TRBD2 (5 bases). V lost 6 bases and J lost 0, with 12 bases in between. Germline-derived CDR1 and CDR2 are SNHLY and FYNNEI. This CDR3 comprises 14 residues. This CDR3 reads CASRPRSGSYEQYF. CDR3 nucleotides: TGTGCCAGCAGGCCCAGGAGCGGCTCCTACGAGCAGTACTTC. The whole variable domain, filled in from reference TRBV2 and TRBJ2-7, reads EPEVTQTPSHQVTQMGQEVILRCVPISNHLYFYWYRQILGQKVEFLVSFYNNEISEKSEIFDDQFSVERPDGSNFTLKIRSTKLEDSAMYFCASRPRSGSYEQYFGPGTRLTVT.

The rearrangement uses TRBV24-1 and TRBJ2-1; TRBD1 matches at 7 bases. With V trimmed by 4 bases and J by 5 bases, 4 bases remained unmatched. This CDR3 has 14 amino acids. Looked up from germline, CDR1 is KGHDR and CDR2 is SFDVKD. The CDR3 here is CATSDPDRDNEQFF. The DNA for the CDR3 is TGTGCCACCAGTGACCCAGACAGGGACAATGAGCAGTTCTTC.

This rearrangement joins TRBV5-5 to TRBJ1-1; TRBD1 matches 7 bases. Trimming took 1 base from V and 7 from J; bases not matched to a gene: 10. Per the germline V gene, CDR1 is SGHKS and CDR2 is YYEKEE (reference sequence). This CDR3 region has 15 residues. The CDR3 nucleotides read TGTGCCAGCAGCTTGACAGGGGACGTAGGCATTGAAGCTTTCTTT. Translated, it gives CASSLTGDVGIEAFF. The full variable domain, with the rest looked up from reference TRBV5-5 and TRBJ1-1, is DAGVTQSPTHLIKTRGQQVTLRCSPISGHKSVSWYQQVLGQGPQFIFQYYEKEERGRGNFPDRFSARQFPNYSSELNVNALLLGDSALYLCASSLTGDVGIEAFFGQGTRLTVV.

This rearrangement joins TRBV5-1 to TRBJ2-2; maybe TRBD1 (6 bases). The V gene lost 4 bases and the J gene lost 0 bases, with 13 bases spanning the gap. This CDR3 is built from 16 residues. Germline assignment: CDR1 SGHRS and CDR2 YFSETQ. The CDR3, as DNA: TGCGCCAGCAGCATTGGTGGGGGCGCGAACACCGGGGAGCTGTTTTTT. Protein: CASSIGGGANTGELFF.

The gene calls are TRBV2 and TRBJ2-5; 13 bases line up with TRBD2. Germline V gene sequence: CDR1 SNHLY, CDR2 FYNNEI. The CDR3 is made up of 17 amino acids. The ends lost 4 bases at V and 3 bases at J; junction bases unmatched: 8. The CDR3 protein is CASSGTSGSSWEETQYF. The CDR3 region has the DNA TGTGCCAGCAGTGGGACTAGCGGGAGCTCTTGGGAAGAGACCCAGTACTTC.

The chain links TRBV18 to TRBJ2-7; possible D gene TRBD2, 6 bases. V lost 2 bases, J lost 2 bases, and 13 bases lay in between. The CDR3 has 15 amino acids. CDR1 is KGHSH and CDR2 is LQKENI in the germline V gene. The CDR3 nucleotides read TGTGCCAGCTCACCATGGGGACTCAAGGCCTACGAGCAGTACTTC. It encodes CASSPWGLKAYEQYF.

The chain uses TRBV6-5 and TRBJ2-7; 12 nucleotides line up with TRBD2. In germline, CDR1 is MNHEY, CDR2 SVGAGI. The CDR3 has 15 residues. V was pared by 6 bases and J by 4 bases, with 7 bases of the junction left unmatched. The CDR3 loop is CASSPRTSGTYEQYF. The CDR3 DNA reads TGTGCCAGCAGCCCAAGGACTAGCGGGACATACGAGCAGTACTTC.

This chain connects TRBV11-2 to TRBJ2-3, with D uncertain. CDR3 length equals 12 residues. Per germline, CDR1 SGHAT and CDR2 FQNNGV. Deletions cut 2 bases from V and 8 bases from J, with 8 bases between. The CDR3 DNA reads TGTGCCAGCAGCTTAAGCCTTGGTACGCAGTATTTT. This encodes CASSLSLGTQYF.

The chain employs TRBV5-6 and TRBJ1-1; 7 bases map to TRBD1. CDR3 length: 13 residues. Losses at the gene ends were 0 bases for V and 6 bases for J; bases not matched to a gene: 2. CDR1 and CDR2 from the germline V gene are SGHDT and YYEEEE. The CDR3 sequence: CASSLGDSPEAFF. CDR3 nucleotide sequence: TGTGCCAGCAGCTTGGGGGACAGCCCTGAAGCTTTCTTT.

This CDR3 is CASSQTGEQYF. CDR3 in DNA: TGTGCCAGCAGCCAAACAGGGGAGCAGTACTTC. This chain uses TRBV3-1 (or the pseudogene TRBV3-2) with TRBJ2-7; TRBD1 is a possible D gene (6 bases). The CDR3 consists of 11 residues. V lost 2 bases and J lost 7, with 6 bases in between. Germline V CDR1 and CDR2: LGHDT, YNNKEL (reference sequence).

This clone occurred once. The gene calls are TRBV24-1 and TRBJ1-2, with 7 bases identical to TRBD1. CDR3 length: 16 residues. In germline, CDR1 is KGHDR, CDR2 SFDVKD. V dropped 4 bases and J dropped 4; count of bases not matched to a gene: 11. The CDR3, as DNA: TGTGCCACCAGTGAACCTAGACAGGGAGGAACCTATGGCTACACCTTC. It is translated as CATSEPRQGGTYGYTF.

This chain links TRBV2 with TRBJ1-5; possibly TRBD1 for D (5 bases). The germline V gene encodes CDR1 SNHLY and CDR2 FYNNEI. The CDR3 sequence is 12 residues long. V was pared by 7 bases and J by 6 bases, with 10 bases between. The CDR3 sequence is CASTREGQPQHF. CDR3 DNA: TGTGCCAGCACCAGGGAGGGTCAGCCCCAGCATTTT.

This chain uses TRBV27 with TRBJ2-7; perhaps TRBD1 as D (6 bases). The CDR3 has 13 amino acids. Looked up from germline, CDR1 is MNHEY and CDR2 is SMNVEV (reference sequence). Trimming pared 2 bases from V and 5 bases from J, leaving 10 bases between. The CDR3 DNA reads TGTGCCAGCAGTTTAACAGGGCGGAACGAGCAGTACTTC. Residues: CASSLTGRNEQYF.

J is TRBJ2-3 and V is TRBV5-1; D is ambiguous. The germline V gene encodes CDR1 SGHRS and CDR2 YFSETQ. The CDR3 is 14 amino acids. V was trimmed by 0 bases and J by 4 bases, leaving 9 bases between them. The CDR3 reads CASSLGGQPDTQYF. The CDR3 coding sequence is TGCGCCAGCAGCTTGGGAGGCCAACCAGATACGCAGTATTTT.

The V and J genes are TRBV7-8 and TRBJ2-7; 8 bases are shared with TRBD1. Germline V gene lookup returns CDR1 SGHVS and CDR2 FQNEAQ. The CDR3 loop spans 14 amino acids. The J segment lost 0 bases and the V segment lost 4 bases, leaving 2 bases of the junction unmatched. CDR3 DNA: TGTGCCAGCAGCTCTCAGGGGGCCTCCTACGAGCAGTACTTC. Its protein product is CASSSQGASYEQYF.